This section outlines one T cell receptor beta chain sequence together with its context. The PCR contained 60 Vbeta and 13 Jbeta primers. Per the original methods: The count from a later analysis was about 80 million unique TCR beta chains, some 10 million of them shared. Some clones are missing from TCRdb's copy, which holds only in-frame ones; the method was immunoSEQ multiplex PCR. Clone size and the V and J calls come from that table; the DNA yielded D and trimming. The table includes about 160,000 clones, approximately 81% detected once. CDR1 and CDR2 (germline): MNHEY, SMNVEV (reference sequence). The CDR3 consists of 14 residues. J lost 2 bases, V lost 2 bases, and 0 bases had no gene match. This record comes from a study of cytomegalovirus exposure and HLA in healthy donors. As for the study in general: Approximately 80 million unique TCRs from HLA-typed donors were held in an early data release.

The specimen sequenced was PBMCs. The rearrangement joins TRBV27 to TRBJ1-3, with 7 positions matching TRBD1. The sequence derives from a young man in good health and CMV-seropositive. The CDR3 spells CASSLGTAGNTIYF. The DNA of the CDR3 is TGTGCCAGCAGTTTAGGGACAGCTGGAAACACCATATATTTT.